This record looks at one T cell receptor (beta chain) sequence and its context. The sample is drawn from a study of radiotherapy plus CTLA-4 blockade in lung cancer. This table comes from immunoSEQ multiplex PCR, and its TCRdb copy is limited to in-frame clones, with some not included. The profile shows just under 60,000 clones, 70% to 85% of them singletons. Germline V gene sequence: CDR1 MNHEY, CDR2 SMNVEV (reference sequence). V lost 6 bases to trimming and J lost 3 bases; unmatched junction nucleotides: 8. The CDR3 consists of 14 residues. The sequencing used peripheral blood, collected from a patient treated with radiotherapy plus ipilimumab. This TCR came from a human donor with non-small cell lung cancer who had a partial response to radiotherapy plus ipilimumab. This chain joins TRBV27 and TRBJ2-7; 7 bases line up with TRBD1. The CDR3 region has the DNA TGTGCCAGCAGATCCGACGACAGGGTCTACGAGCAGTACTTC. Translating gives CASRSDDRVYEQYF.